This T cell receptor (beta chain) was profiled in a study of read filtering for tumor transcriptome and immune sequencing (dated by TCRdb to the early 2020s). Notes on the research overall: The cohort had around 18 male and approximately 14 female patients with a mean age of about 71 years, ranging from 47 to 80. Whole-transcriptome libraries were prepared with the TruSeq RNA Access Library Prep Kit after DNase treatment. The study compared TCR repertoires from targeted immune repertoire sequencing and bulk whole-transcriptome sequencing run on the same bone marrow samples. Per sample, about 3.5 to 11 million TCR-region mapped reads were obtained with IR-seq, compared with only about 80 to 1,300 with RNA-seq. Under revised international staging, about 8 patients fell into R-ISS I, approximately 15 into R-ISS II and over five into R-ISS III. As a main aim, a read-filtering strategy for immune repertoire data was addressed, with the specific question being whether clonotypes supported by a single read should be removed.

The germline V gene (reference sequence) provides CDR1 DFQATT and CDR2 SNEGSKA. Including the terminal cysteine and phenylalanine, the CDR3 comprises 14 residues. Solely the CDR3 DNA is kept, with 42 bases framed from the first base. V is trimmed back by 3 bases and J by 3 bases, and the junction contains 3 bases that no gene match accounts for. Summary of the overall study and its limitations: Clonotypes were captured by IR-seq at much higher depth and more reliably than by RNA-seq, and smaller IR-seq throughput was sufficient for identification of most shared clonotypes. When single-read clonotypes were removed, the proportions of shared clonotypes in IR-seq and RNA-seq correlated more strongly. Single-read clonotypes made up roughly four fifths of clonotypes but only 3.5% to 4.5% of total reads in IR-seq, compared with around 71% of clonotypes and roughly 45% of reads in RNA-seq. The sorted CD138-negative fraction was composed of a mixed bone marrow immune population rather than of purified T cells.

TCR libraries were constructed from roughly 0.4 ug RNA using the Immunoverse kit, and molecular barcoded adaptors covering alpha/delta and beta/gamma chains were employed. The same RNA used for transcriptome sequencing was used for TCR library preparation. An Illumina HiSeq 4000 with 2 x 150 cycles was used to sequence the TCR libraries. The original pipeline was this. MiXCR aligned TCR reads to human V, D, J and C references and assembled the aligned reads into CDR3 clonotypes, with quality filtering and error correction included. The tcR package in R was used for analysis of clonotype counts and gene usage diversity. For inspection of raw mapping reads, RNA-seq reads were mapped by STAR aligner version 2.5.3a onto GRCh37 of the human genome. To test how sequencing depth affects detected clonotypes, IR-seq fastq files were randomly downsampled with Seqtk 1.3. Using fastp at Q25 and MiXCR, TCRdb reprocessed the public reads and kept productive beta chains. Entries are consolidated by CDR3 protein sequence, retaining the most common genes and DNA. The V and J calls reflect TCRdb's pipeline rather than the authors' work. The sample data list 94,000 or so distinct CDR3 sequences, and roughly an eighth of these were observed just once. Together, the top ten hold about 15% of the sample.

Bone marrow was sampled from every patient at the time of active disease. Isolation of bone marrow mononuclear cells was performed by Ficoll-Hypaque density gradient centrifugation. To remove myeloma plasma cells, the cells were labeled with CD138 magnetic microbeads on a MACS separator, and CD138-negative cells were then collected by negative selection. Flow cytometry with CD138 antibodies on an Attune NxT was used to check how pure the isolated cells were. Total RNA was extracted with TRIzol reagent and quantified with a NanoDrop spectrophotometer. For each patient, paired RNA-seq and IR-seq were run on the CD138-negative bone marrow sample from that patient. This clonotype appeared many times. No antigen is known for it. No much larger clonotype is one base removed from it; base qualities were not supplied.

Sequenced: a population of CD138-negative cells sorted from bone marrow. The sample's cell subset or site label, decoded: bone marrow mononuclear cells depleted of CD138+ plasma/myeloma cells by negative magnetic selection. This clonotype was obtained from a donor aged 40 or older with multiple myeloma. The chain links TRBV20-1 with TRBJ1-5; TRBD1 matches 9 bases in the middle. The nucleotide sequence is TGCAGTGCTAGGAGGGACAGGGACAATCAGCCCCAGCATTTT. It translates to CSARRDRDNQPQHF.